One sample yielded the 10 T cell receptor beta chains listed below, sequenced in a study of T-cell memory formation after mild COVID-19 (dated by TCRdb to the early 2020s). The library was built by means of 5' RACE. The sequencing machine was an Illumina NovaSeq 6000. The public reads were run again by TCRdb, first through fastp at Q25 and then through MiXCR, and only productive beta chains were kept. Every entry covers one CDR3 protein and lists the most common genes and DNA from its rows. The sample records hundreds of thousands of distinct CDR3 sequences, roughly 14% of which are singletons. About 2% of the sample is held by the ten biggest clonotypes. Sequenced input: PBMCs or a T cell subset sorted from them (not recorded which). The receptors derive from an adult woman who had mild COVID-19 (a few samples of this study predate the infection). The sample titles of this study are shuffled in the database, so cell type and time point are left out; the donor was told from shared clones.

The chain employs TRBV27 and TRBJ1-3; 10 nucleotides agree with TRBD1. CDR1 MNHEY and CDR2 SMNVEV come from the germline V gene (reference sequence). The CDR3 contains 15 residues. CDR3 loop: CASGDRGFSGNTIYF. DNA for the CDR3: TGTGCTAGCGGGGACAGGGGTTTTTCTGGAAACACCATATATTTT.

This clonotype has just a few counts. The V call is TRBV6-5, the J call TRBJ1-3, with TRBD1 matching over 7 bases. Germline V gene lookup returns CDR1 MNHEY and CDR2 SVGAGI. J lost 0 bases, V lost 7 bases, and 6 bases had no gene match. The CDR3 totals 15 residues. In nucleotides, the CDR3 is TGTGCCAGCACCCAGGACAGGTCCTCTGGAAACACCATATATTTT. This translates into CASTQDRSSGNTIYF.

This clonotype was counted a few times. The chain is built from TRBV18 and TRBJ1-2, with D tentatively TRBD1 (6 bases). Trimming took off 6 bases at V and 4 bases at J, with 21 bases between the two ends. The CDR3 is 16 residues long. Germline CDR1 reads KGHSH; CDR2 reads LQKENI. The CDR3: CASSGTNVLKGYGYTF. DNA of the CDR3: TGTGCCAGCTCCGGGACAAACGTTCTTAAGGGCTATGGCTACACCTTC.

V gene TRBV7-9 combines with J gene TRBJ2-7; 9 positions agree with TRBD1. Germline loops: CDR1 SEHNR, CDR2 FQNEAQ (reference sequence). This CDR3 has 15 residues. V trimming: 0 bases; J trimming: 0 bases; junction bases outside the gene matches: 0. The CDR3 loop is CASSLADRGSYEQYF. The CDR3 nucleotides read TGTGCCAGCAGCTTAGCGGACAGGGGCTCCTACGAGCAGTACTTC.

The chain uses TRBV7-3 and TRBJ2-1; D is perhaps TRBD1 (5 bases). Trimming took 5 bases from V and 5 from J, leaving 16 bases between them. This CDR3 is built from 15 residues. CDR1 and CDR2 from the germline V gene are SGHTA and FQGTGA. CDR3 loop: CASSQGSLRNNEQFF. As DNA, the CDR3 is TGTGCCAGCAGCCAGGGCAGCCTCCGTAACAATGAGCAGTTCTTC.

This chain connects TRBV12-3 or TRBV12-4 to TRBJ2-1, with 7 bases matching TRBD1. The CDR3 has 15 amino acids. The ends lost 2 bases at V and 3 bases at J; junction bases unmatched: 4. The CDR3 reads CASSLRGGDYNEQFF. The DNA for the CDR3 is TGTGCCAGCAGTTTACGAGGGGGCGACTACAATGAGCAGTTCTTC.

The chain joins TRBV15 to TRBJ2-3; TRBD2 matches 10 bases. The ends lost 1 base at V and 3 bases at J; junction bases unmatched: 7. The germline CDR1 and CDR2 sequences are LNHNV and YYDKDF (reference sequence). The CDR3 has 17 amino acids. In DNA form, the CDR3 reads TGTGCCACCAGCAGAGGGCTAGCGGGAGTATCAACAGATACGCAGTATTTT. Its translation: CATSRGLAGVSTDTQYF.

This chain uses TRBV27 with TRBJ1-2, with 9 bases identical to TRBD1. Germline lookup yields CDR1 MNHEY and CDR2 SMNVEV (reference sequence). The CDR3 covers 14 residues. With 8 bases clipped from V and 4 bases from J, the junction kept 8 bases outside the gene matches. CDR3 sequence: CASARDRESYGYTF. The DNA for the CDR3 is TGTGCCAGCGCCCGGGACAGGGAAAGCTATGGCTACACCTTC.

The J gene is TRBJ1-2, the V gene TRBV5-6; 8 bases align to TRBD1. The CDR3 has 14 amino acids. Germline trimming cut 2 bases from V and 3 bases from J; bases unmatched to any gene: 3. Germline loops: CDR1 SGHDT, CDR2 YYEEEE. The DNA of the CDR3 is TGTGCCAGCAGCTTACAGGGGGTGGACTATGGCTACACCTTC. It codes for CASSLQGVDYGYTF.

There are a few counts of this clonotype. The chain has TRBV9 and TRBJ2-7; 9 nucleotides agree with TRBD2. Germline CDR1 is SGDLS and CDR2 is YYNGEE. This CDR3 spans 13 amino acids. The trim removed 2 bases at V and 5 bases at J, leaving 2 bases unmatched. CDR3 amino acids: CASSVTSGDEQYF. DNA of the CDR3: TGTGCCAGCAGCGTGACTAGCGGAGACGAGCAGTACTTC.